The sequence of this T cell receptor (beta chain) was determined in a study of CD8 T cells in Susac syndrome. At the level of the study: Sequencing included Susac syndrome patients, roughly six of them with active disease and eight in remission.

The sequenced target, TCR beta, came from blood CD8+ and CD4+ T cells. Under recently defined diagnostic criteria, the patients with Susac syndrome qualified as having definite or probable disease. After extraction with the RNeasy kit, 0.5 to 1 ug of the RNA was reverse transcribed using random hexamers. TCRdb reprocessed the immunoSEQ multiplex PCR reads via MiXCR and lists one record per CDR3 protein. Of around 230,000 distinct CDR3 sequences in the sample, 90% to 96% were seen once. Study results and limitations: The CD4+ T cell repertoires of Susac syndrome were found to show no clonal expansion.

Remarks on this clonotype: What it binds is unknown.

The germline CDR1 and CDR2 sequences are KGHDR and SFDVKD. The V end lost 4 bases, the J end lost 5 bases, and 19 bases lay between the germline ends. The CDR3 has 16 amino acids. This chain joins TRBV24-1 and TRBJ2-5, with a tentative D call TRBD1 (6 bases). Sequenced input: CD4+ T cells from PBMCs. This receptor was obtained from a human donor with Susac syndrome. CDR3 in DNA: TGTGCCACCAGTGACCCTGTGCAGGGGATGGCGGAGACCCAGTACTTC. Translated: CATSDPVQGMAETQYF.